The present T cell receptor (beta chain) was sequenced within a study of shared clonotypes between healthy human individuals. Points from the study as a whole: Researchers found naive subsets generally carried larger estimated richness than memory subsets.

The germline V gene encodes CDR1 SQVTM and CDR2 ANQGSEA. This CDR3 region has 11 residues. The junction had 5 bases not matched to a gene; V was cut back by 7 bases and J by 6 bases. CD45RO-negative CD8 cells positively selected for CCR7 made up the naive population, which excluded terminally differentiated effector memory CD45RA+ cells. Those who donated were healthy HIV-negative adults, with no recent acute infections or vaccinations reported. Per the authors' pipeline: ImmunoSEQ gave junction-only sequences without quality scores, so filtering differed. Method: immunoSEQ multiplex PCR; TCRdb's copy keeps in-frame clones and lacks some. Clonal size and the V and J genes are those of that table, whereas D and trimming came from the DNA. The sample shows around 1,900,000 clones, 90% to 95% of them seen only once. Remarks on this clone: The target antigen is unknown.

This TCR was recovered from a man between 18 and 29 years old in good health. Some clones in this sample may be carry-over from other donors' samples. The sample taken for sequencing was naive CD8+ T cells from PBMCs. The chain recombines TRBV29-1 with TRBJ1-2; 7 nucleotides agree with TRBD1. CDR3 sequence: CSAQGEDGYTF. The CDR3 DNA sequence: TGCAGCGCGCAGGGGGAGGATGGCTACACCTTC.